This entry lists 18 T cell receptor beta chains sequenced from one sample in a study of beta chain features in type 1 diabetes. These receptors are not linked to any known antigen. The sequenced template was cDNA made from the entire isolated RNA. Profiling relied on immunoSEQ multiplex PCR, and the TCRdb table lists in-frame clones only, not all of them. Among about 120,000 clones listed, 16% were seen once. Study conclusions and caveats: In every one of the four CD4+ subsets, TCRB CDR3s were moderately but significantly shorter in Type 1 diabetes patients.

Sample: central memory CD4+ T cells from blood. All receptors come from a man aged 30-40 years with type 1 diabetes.

The table lists this clone with many counts. This chain connects TRBV30 to TRBJ1-2, with 10 positions matching TRBD1. The CDR3 sequence is 15 residues long. Germline V gene lookup returns CDR1 GTSNPN and CDR2 SVGIG (reference sequence). V shed 0 bases, J shed 8 bases, and the junction held 9 bases outside the gene matches. For the CDR3, the DNA is TGTGCCTGGAGTGTACCGGGACAGGGGTTAACGGGCTACACCTTC. Protein: CAWSVPGQGLTGYTF.

Points on this clone: The junction departs from germline at one end; a sequencing error may be responsible. J is TRBJ2-5 and V is TRBV13; perhaps TRBD1 as D (5 bases). CDR1 PRHDT and CDR2 FYEKMQ come from the germline V gene (reference sequence). The CDR3 runs to 15 residues. CDR3 loop: CASSSGWHPQVTQYF. CDR3 coding DNA: TGTGCCAGCAGCTCAGGGTGGCACCCCCAAGTGACCCAGTACTTC.

The gene calls are TRBV4-2 and TRBJ2-3; 9 bases align to TRBD2. The germline gives CDR1 LGHNA, CDR2 YNFKEQ. CDR3 length: 14 amino acids. Trimming at V came to 8 bases and at J to 1 base, leaving 4 bases not matched to a gene. CDR3 amino acids: CASGERGGTDTQYF. DNA of the CDR3: TGTGCCAGCGGGGAGCGGGGGGGCACAGATACGCAGTATTTT.

The genes are TRBV11-1 and TRBJ2-1, with D unresolved. Germline loops: CDR1 SGHAT, CDR2 FQDESV (reference sequence). Trimming pared 4 bases from V and 5 bases from J, leaving 18 bases between. The CDR3 runs 16 residues. The CDR3 region is CASSSAFGVVDNEQFF. The CDR3 nucleotides are TGTGCCAGCAGCTCCGCCTTTGGGGTGGTTGACAATGAGCAGTTCTTC. The whole variable domain, remainder taken from reference TRBV11-1 and TRBJ2-1, is EAEVAQSPRYKITEKSQAVAFWCDPISGHATLYWYRQILGQGPELLVQFQDESVVDDSQLPKDRFSAERLKGVDSTLKIQPAELGDSAMYLCASSSAFGVVDNEQFFGPGTRLTVL.

This clone appeared a few times. The V and J genes are TRBV7-9 and TRBJ1-2; D might be TRBD1 (6 bases). The V end was cut by 4 bases, the J end by 1 base, with 19 bases between. The CDR3 is 17 residues long. Germline V gene lookup returns CDR1 SEHNR and CDR2 FQNEAQ (reference sequence). CDR3 amino acids: CASSSTITGTYNYGYTF. CDR3 coding DNA: TGTGCCAGCAGCTCTACGATTACAGGGACCTATAACTATGGCTACACCTTC.

This clone was seen a few times. The rearrangement links TRBV5-1 to TRBJ2-4; 7 nucleotides match TRBD1. The junction had 7 bases not matched to a gene; V was cut back by 4 bases and J by 3 bases. Germline lookup yields CDR1 SGHRS and CDR2 YFSETQ. The CDR3 contains 15 residues. The CDR3 nucleotides are TGCGCCAGCAGCCAGACAGGGCTTGACAAAAACATTCAGTACTTC. Translating it yields CASSQTGLDKNIQYF.

The J gene is TRBJ1-6, the V gene TRBV11-3; unclear D gene. V was cut by 5 bases and J by 7 bases, with 6 bases left in between. CDR1 is SGHNT, CDR2 YENEEA, per germline. The CDR3 has 12 amino acids. The CDR3 sequence: CASSRPNSPLHF. The CDR3 DNA follows: TGTGCCAGCAGCCGGCCAAATTCACCCCTCCACTTT.

V gene TRBV15 combines with J gene TRBJ1-6; D remains unclear. CDR3 length: 12 residues. In germline, CDR1 is LNHNV, CDR2 YYDKDF (reference sequence). Trimming took 4 bases from V and 8 from J, leaving 6 bases between them. CDR3 nucleotides: TGTGCCACCAGCAAGCCCTATTCACCCCTCCACTTT. This codes for CATSKPYSPLHF.

The rearrangement joins TRBV9 to TRBJ2-1; 9 nucleotides line up with TRBD2. Germline V gene sequence: CDR1 SGDLS, CDR2 YYNGEE. J lost 6 bases, V lost 1 base, and 5 bases had no gene match. The CDR3 is made up of 15 amino acids. This CDR3 is CASSVLAGGLNEQFF. In nucleotides, the CDR3 is TGTGCCAGCAGCGTACTGGCGGGGGGGCTCAATGAGCAGTTCTTC.

This clone has only a few counts. The CDR3 DNA reads as TGTGCCAGCAGTATGCCGGGACAGGGGGCTAAGACCCAGTACTTC. The encoded protein is CASSMPGQGAKTQYF. The chain uses TRBV9 and TRBJ2-5; 12 bases match TRBD1. The V segment lost 5 bases and the J segment 6 bases; nucleotides outside the gene matches: 8. CDR3 length equals 15 residues. Germline values: CDR1 SGDLS, CDR2 YYNGEE. Using reference TRBV9 and TRBJ2-5 for the parts outside the CDR3, the full variable domain is DSGVTQTPKHLITATGQRVTLRCSPRSGDLSVYWYQQSLDQGLQFLIQYYNGEERAKGNILERFSAQQFPDLHSELNLSSLELGDSALYFCASSMPGQGAKTQYFGPGTRLLVL.

This clone appeared a few times. The CDR3, as DNA: TGTGCCAGCAGCCCCCAGGGGGTCCATCACGAGCAGTTCTTC. It translates to CASSPQGVHHEQFF. The chain recombines TRBV11-1 with TRBJ2-1, with TRBD1 matching 7 bases. Trimming removed 5 bases from V and 10 bases from J; junction bases left unmatched: 11. This CDR3 is built from 14 residues. Germline V CDR1 and CDR2: SGHAT, FQDESV (reference sequence).

This clone came up a few times. This sequence joins TRBV30 and TRBJ1-3, with unresolved D. V was clipped by 4 bases and J by 0 bases, with 4 bases between them. The CDR3 has 12 amino acids. Germline V gene sequence: CDR1 GTSNPN, CDR2 SVGIG (reference sequence). The CDR3 here is CAWTDSGNTIYF. Here the CDR3 DNA reads TGTGCCTGGACAGACTCTGGAAACACCATATATTTT. Full variable domain (remainder filled in from reference TRBV30 and TRBJ1-3): SQTIHQWPATLVQPVGSPLSLECTVEGTSNPNLYWYRQAAGRGLQLLFYSVGIGQISSEVPQNLSASRPQDRQFILSSKKLLLSDSGFYLCAWTDSGNTIYFGEGSWLTVV.

This sequence joins TRBV6-5 and TRBJ1-1; no clear D. Germline V CDR1 and CDR2: MNHEY, SVGAGI. The CDR3 has 13 amino acids. The V end was cut by 8 bases, the J end by 7 bases, with 17 bases between. The CDR3 nucleotides read TGTGCCAGCGGATTCCCAGCCCGAGATGAAGCTTTCTTT. As protein: CASGFPARDEAFF.

This clone was picked up a small number of times. The chain links TRBV4-1 to TRBJ2-7; D not resolved. The CDR3 is made up of 16 amino acids. Germline CDR1 and CDR2: MGHRA and YSYEKL. The germline V and J ends were trimmed by 0 bases and 2 bases, with 14 bases remaining between them. The CDR3 sequence: CASSQDRVPGTYEQYF. Written as DNA, the CDR3 is TGCGCCAGCAGCCAAGATAGGGTCCCGGGTACCTACGAGCAGTACTTC.

Only a few counts were recorded for this clone. The V gene is TRBV5-1, the J gene TRBJ1-6, with D possibly being TRBD1 (5 bases). The CDR3 totals 14 residues. V was cut by 3 bases and J by 10 bases, with 14 bases left in between. The V gene's germline CDR1 is SGHRS and CDR2 YFSETQ. CDR3 nucleotides: TGCGCCAGCAGCTCTCAGGGTGAAGGATCACCCCTCCACTTT. It specifies CASSSQGEGSPLHF.

The genes are TRBV30 and TRBJ1-6; D ambiguous. Looked up from germline, CDR1 is GTSNPN and CDR2 is SVGIG (reference sequence). V lost 0 bases to trimming and J lost 0 bases, with 6 bases between them. The CDR3 has 15 amino acids. Here the CDR3 reads CAWSVGSSYNSPLHF. The CDR3 DNA reads as TGTGCCTGGAGTGTAGGGAGCTCCTATAATTCACCCCTCCACTTT.

The chain employs TRBV20-1 and TRBJ2-3, with D unresolved. Germline V gene data show CDR1 as DFQATT and CDR2 as SNEGSKA (reference sequence). The CDR3 spans 10 residues. Trimming removed 6 bases at V and 9 bases at J, with 10 bases between. CDR3 sequence: CSATLETQYF. The DNA for the CDR3 is TGCAGTGCGACTTTAGAGACGCAGTATTTT.

This clone was recorded a few times. The chain employs TRBV6-5 and TRBJ1-1; D unclear. V dropped 2 bases and J dropped 2 bases, with 12 bases sitting between them. Germline V gene lookup returns CDR1 MNHEY and CDR2 SVGAGI. This CDR3 comprises 15 residues. The CDR3 here is CASSYEVRSNTEAFF. The CDR3 DNA follows: TGTGCCAGCAGTTACGAGGTACGGTCAAACACTGAAGCTTTCTTT.